These 4 T cell receptor beta chains share one sample of origin, sequenced in a study of T-cell reconstitution after alpha-beta-depleted transplantation in children. As it was prepared, the TCRbeta library received unique molecular identifiers. TCRdb processed the PCR reads anew with MiXCR; each CDR3 protein has one entry. The sample has roughly 100,000 distinct CDR3 sequences, approximately 9.2% seen once. The material was PBMCs from the stem cell graft donor, obtained from the stem cell graft. These receptor sequences come from a human donor who donated a stem cell graft to a child with congenital amegakaryocytic thrombocytopenia.

This clonotype was seen repeatedly, ten times or more. This rearrangement joins TRBV19 to TRBJ2-5; 7 nucleotides align to TRBD1. CDR1 and CDR2 (germline): LNHDA, SQIVND (reference sequence). CDR3 size: 14 residues. V lost 5 bases to trimming and J lost 4 bases; unmatched junction nucleotides: 7. CDR3 sequence (DNA): TGTGCCAGTAGTGAGGGGACAGATAGAGAGACCCAGTACTTC. Its protein product is CASSEGTDRETQYF.

This clonotype has more than one count but fewer than ten. V and J are TRBV12-3 or TRBV12-4 and TRBJ2-1; 8 positions agree with TRBD2. V gave up 3 bases and J gave up 6 bases; unmatched junction bases: 7. There are 15 residues in the CDR3. The CDR3 DNA is TGTGCCAGCAGTTTGGTCAGCGGGGGAGCCAATGAGCAGTTCTTC. This gives the protein CASSLVSGGANEQFF.

Many counts were recorded for this clonotype. This rearrangement joins TRBV5-1 to TRBJ2-1; unclear D gene. The germline V gene encodes CDR1 SGHRS and CDR2 YFSETQ. There are 13 residues in the CDR3. Trimming stripped 3 bases from V and 8 bases from J, with 12 bases between. The DNA for the CDR3 is TGCGCCAGCAGCTCATTAAGGGTGGATGAGCAGTTCTTC. Translation: CASSSLRVDEQFF.

In this sample, this clonotype turned up many times. The rearrangement links TRBV24-1 to TRBJ2-2; D gene ambiguous. V lost 0 bases to trimming and J lost 4 bases, with 17 bases between them. The germline CDR1 and CDR2 sequences are KGHDR and SFDVKD. The CDR3 runs to 18 residues. The CDR3 coding sequence is TGTGCCACCAGTGATTTGGGGTCAATCGGGCGAGGCACCGGGGAGCTGTTTTTT. Protein sequence: CATSDLGSIGRGTGELFF.